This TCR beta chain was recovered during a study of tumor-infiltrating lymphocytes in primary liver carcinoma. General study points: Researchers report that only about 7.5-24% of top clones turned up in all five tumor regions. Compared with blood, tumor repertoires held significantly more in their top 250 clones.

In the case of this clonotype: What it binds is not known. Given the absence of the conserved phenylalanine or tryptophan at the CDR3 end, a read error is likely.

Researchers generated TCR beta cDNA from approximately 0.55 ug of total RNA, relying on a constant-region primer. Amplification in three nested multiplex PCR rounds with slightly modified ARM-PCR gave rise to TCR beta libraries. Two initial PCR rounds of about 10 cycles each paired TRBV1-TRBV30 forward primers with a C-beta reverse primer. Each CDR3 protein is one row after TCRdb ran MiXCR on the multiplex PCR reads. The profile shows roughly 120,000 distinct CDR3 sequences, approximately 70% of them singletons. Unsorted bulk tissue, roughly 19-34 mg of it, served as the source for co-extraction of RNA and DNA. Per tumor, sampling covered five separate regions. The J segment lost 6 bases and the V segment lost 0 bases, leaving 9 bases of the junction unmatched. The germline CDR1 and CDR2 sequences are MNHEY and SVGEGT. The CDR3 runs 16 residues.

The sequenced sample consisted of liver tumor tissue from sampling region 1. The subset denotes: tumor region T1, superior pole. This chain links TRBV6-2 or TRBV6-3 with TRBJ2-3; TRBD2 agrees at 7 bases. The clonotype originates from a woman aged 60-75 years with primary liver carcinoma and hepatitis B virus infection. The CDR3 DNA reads TGTGCCAGCAGTTACTCGCAGGGCGGGAGTCTGGATACGCAGTATTAT. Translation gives CASSYSQGGSLDTQYY.